This is a list of T cell receptor beta chains from one sample in a study of cytomegalovirus exposure and HLA in healthy donors. Produced via immunoSEQ multiplex PCR; TCRdb's table is partial and in-frame only. The sample consists of around 99,000 clones, approximately 73% of them appearing once. Sequenced sample: PBMCs. These receptors all come from a young man in good health and CMV-seronegative. Each CDR3 is given with its conserved first and last residue.

V,CDR3
TRBV25-1,CASSDSAGPSYEQYF
TRBV7-3,CASSLTIGTTFNEQFF
TRBV4-2,CASRRTGPNEKLFF
TRBV6-5,CASIYRAGVTEAFF
TRBV5-1,CASSLGGGGGDTEAFF
TRBV2,CASRPILQGTQETQYF
TRBV5-1,CASSLRVSYEQYF
TRBV5-1,CASSKDRGRETQYF
TRBV4-2,CASSQAAGAYEQYF
TRBV6-5,CASSTPGGINEQFF
TRBV19,CASSTDRGRLGELFF
TRBV28,CASSLVGAEAFF
TRBV30,CAWSKDTRSYNSPLHF
TRBV25-1,CASNPTSENTGELFF
TRBV7-8,CASSRGLSYEQYF
TRBV6-5,CASRDRGVNYGYTF
TRBV10-3,CAIREGLAGAYEQYF
TRBV5-1,CASSLEPGEEAQYF
TRBV29-1,CSVGTSYEQYF
TRBV2,CASTILRGSNEKLFF
TRBV5-1,CASSLKDNRALSYNEQFF
TRBV7-6,CASSFSGGSYNEQFF
TRBV28,CASSLPRGSGTDTQYF
TRBV7-9,CASSAEGVGTEAFF
TRBV18,CASSPVPVSNQPQHF
TRBV28,CASSFLRSWDFSMNTEAFF
TRBV12-5,CASGTRTGGATSNQPQHF
TRBV6-4,CASSLSTEVGELFF
TRBV2,CASIGTGNTGELFF
TRBV9,CASSVAAGTGELFF
TRBV2,CASSGGSGVVQYF
TRBV9,CASSSDRSSYNEQFF
TRBV2,CASRFRPGGNQPQHF
TRBV19,CATVPKEAGRINEQFF
TRBV5-1,CASKEQGVGTEAFF
TRBV28,CASSSGRRGSNQPQHF
TRBV5-1,CASSWGDSEPETQYF
TRBV11-2,CASSLQTGGTSGFF
TRBV7-8,CASSPGQALSGNTIYF
TRBV5-4,CASSLGGRAPYNEQFF
TRBV7-9,CASSLARDRGYEQYF
TRBV29-1,CSVGPVADTSYEQYF
TRBV30,CAWSGQTALGETQYF
TRBV14,CASSQDQTDTDTQYF
TRBV7-2,CASSLVGQGVAFF
TRBV29-1,CSTTGGGGNTEAFF
TRBV11-2,CASSSGQGRAKLFF
TRBV27,CASSLSDNRGTHGYTF
TRBV27,CASSLGSQETQYF
TRBV5-4,CASSYRDRGSSYNEQFF
TRBV10-1,CASSESVSGASTDTQYF
TRBV4-1,CASSQGPRGQETQYF
TRBV7-5,CVRSLGDRGYSGNTIYF
TRBV28,CASSPSRIRTQETQYF
TRBV18,CASSPRQPDNEKLFF
TRBV28,CASSYFPGQGSNQPQHF
TRBV4-2,CASSQGGSYTEAFF
TRBV25-1,CASSEPPGSSSGELFF
TRBV7-3,CASSLSAGANNEQFF
TRBV9,CASSVEASDSYEQYF